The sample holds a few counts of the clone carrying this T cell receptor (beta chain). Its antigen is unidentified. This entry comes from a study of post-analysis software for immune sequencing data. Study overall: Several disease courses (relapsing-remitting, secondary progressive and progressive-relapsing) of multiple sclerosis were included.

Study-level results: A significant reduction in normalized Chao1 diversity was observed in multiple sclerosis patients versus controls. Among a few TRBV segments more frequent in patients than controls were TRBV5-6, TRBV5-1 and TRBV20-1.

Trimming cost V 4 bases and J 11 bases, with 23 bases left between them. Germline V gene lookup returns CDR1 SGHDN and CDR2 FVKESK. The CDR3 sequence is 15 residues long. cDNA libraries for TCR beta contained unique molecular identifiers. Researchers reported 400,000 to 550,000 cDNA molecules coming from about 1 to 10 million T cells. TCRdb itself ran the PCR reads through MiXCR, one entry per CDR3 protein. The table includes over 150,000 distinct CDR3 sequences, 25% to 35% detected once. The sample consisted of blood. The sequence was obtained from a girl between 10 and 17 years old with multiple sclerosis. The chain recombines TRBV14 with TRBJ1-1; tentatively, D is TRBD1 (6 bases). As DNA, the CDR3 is TGTGCCAGCAGCCGAGCTTTGACAGGTGGGATTGGGGCTTTCTTT. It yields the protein CASSRALTGGIGAFF.